Following are 20 T cell receptor beta chains from one sample sequenced in a study of T cell responses to AZD1222 COVID-19 vaccine. Sequenced by immunoSEQ multiplex PCR; TCRdb stores in-frame clones only, minus some. Of fewer than 85,000 clones listed, roughly 85% were seen once; the top ten hold under 1.5%. Sequencing was performed on peripheral blood, taken 28 days after the second AZD1222 dose. These receptors all stem from an adult who received the AZD1222 COVID-19 vaccine.

V usage is TRBV12-3 or TRBV12-4 and J usage is TRBJ1-2, with D unclear. The CDR3 covers 10 residues. V was clipped by 8 bases and J by 5 bases, with 6 bases between them. The CDR3 DNA is TGTGCCAGCTGGCAATATGGCTACACCTTC. Protein sequence: CASWQYGYTF.

V gene TRBV4-2 combines with J gene TRBJ2-7, with TRBD1 matching over 9 bases. V dropped 2 bases and J dropped 3; count of bases not matched to a gene: 11. This CDR3 has 17 residues. Germline CDR1 is LGHNA and CDR2 is YNFKEQ. The CDR3 coding sequence is TGTGCCAGCAGCCAAAACCCCGAAGGGGACAGGGACTACGAGCAGTACTTC. Protein sequence: CASSQNPEGDRDYEQYF.

As to this clone: Additional DNA sequences in this sample encode the identical CDR3. J is TRBJ2-7 and V is TRBV28; TRBD1 matches 7 bases. In germline, CDR1 is MDHEN, CDR2 SYDVKM. The CDR3 consists of 14 residues. Losses at the gene ends were 4 bases for V and 3 bases for J; bases not matched to a gene: 6. In DNA form, the CDR3 reads TGTGCCAGCAGTTCCCCGGGACAGAGCTACGAGCAGTACTTC. Residues: CASSSPGQSYEQYF.

The chain combines TRBV5-1 with TRBJ1-1; tentative D call: TRBD1 (6 bases). CDR1 and CDR2 from the germline V gene are SGHRS and YFSETQ. V was clipped by 4 bases and J by 6 bases, with 13 bases between them. The CDR3 has 13 residues. CDR3 region: CASSIQGLAEAFF. The CDR3 coding sequence is TGCGCCAGCAGCATACAGGGTTTGGCTGAAGCTTTCTTT.

This chain connects TRBV10-3 to TRBJ1-5; 8 bases map to TRBD1. The CDR3 sequence is 13 residues long. The V and J ends lost 10 bases and 3 bases, in that order; junction bases with no gene match: 5. Germline V lookup: CDR1 ENHRY, CDR2 SYGVKD. The CDR3 protein is CANGQGPNQPQHF. Written as DNA, the CDR3 is TGTGCCAACGGACAGGGACCCAATCAGCCCCAGCATTTT.

The chain uses TRBV18 and TRBJ2-1; 7 bases align to TRBD1. Germline trimming cut 3 bases from V and 4 bases from J; bases unmatched to any gene: 9. This CDR3 comprises 16 residues. Per the germline V gene, CDR1 is KGHSH and CDR2 is LQKENI. CDR3 nucleotide sequence: TGTGCCAGCTCACCGCAGGGGACAGCAATTTACAATGAGCAGTTCTTC. Its protein is CASSPQGTAIYNEQFF.

The chain joins TRBV2 to TRBJ2-5; tentative D call: TRBD2 (5 bases). The CDR3 is 14 residues long. Per germline, CDR1 SNHLY and CDR2 FYNNEI. Trimming pared 4 bases from V and 5 bases from J, leaving 14 bases between. The CDR3 DNA is TGTGCCAGCAGTGGAGGGTGGAGTCGGGAGACCCAGTACTTC. Translating it yields CASSGGWSRETQYF.

The J gene is TRBJ1-4, the V gene TRBV5-1; the D gene is possibly TRBD1 (6 bases). Germline loops: CDR1 SGHRS, CDR2 YFSETQ. The CDR3 is 15 residues long. V was shortened by 0 bases and J by 6 bases, with 12 bases between the two germline ends. The CDR3: CASSLAGGPHEKLFF. As DNA, the CDR3 is TGCGCCAGCAGCTTGGCCGGGGGGCCTCATGAAAAACTGTTTTTT.

CDR3 nucleotide sequence: TGTGCCAGCAGCTTACCCCCCCGTGGGAGCCGGACCGGGGAGCTGTTTTTT. Amino acid sequence: CASSLPPRGSRTGELFF. The chain is built from TRBV7-2 and TRBJ2-2, with D perhaps TRBD2 (5 bases). Germline V gene sequence: CDR1 SGHTA, CDR2 FQGNSA. The CDR3 contains 17 residues. V shed 2 bases and J shed 5 bases, with 18 bases lying between them.

This chain links TRBV27 with TRBJ2-1; TRBD2 is a possible D gene (5 bases). The V end lost 2 bases, the J end lost 2 bases, and 10 bases lay between the germline ends. Germline V gene sequence: CDR1 MNHEY, CDR2 SMNVEV (reference sequence). There are 15 residues in the CDR3. The CDR3 DNA reads TGTGCCAGCAGTTTAGGACTGGGGACCTACAATGAGCAGTTCTTC. This translates into CASSLGLGTYNEQFF.

This chain connects TRBV4-1 to TRBJ1-2; 7 bases are a match to TRBD1. The CDR3 has 14 residues. Germline lookup yields CDR1 MGHRA and CDR2 YSYEKL. V lost 3 bases and J lost 6; bases outside the gene matches: 7. The CDR3 coding sequence is TGCGCCAGCAGCCACCTAGAGGGGGCGAATGGCTACACCTTC. Translation gives CASSHLEGANGYTF.

V and J are TRBV7-3 and TRBJ1-1, with D possibly being TRBD1 (5 bases). V was shortened by 5 bases and J by 4 bases, with 11 bases between the two germline ends. From germline, CDR1 is SGHTA and CDR2 FQGTGA. The CDR3 is 13 residues long. The CDR3 sequence is CASSGGTLTEAFF. The CDR3 DNA is TGTGCCAGCAGCGGAGGGACGCTCACTGAAGCTTTCTTT.

This clone is a singleton in its sample. The chain links TRBV15 to TRBJ2-7, with D perhaps matching TRBD1 (6 bases). The CDR3 is 15 amino acids. In germline, CDR1 is LNHNV, CDR2 YYDKDF (reference sequence). Trimming stripped 4 bases from V and 2 bases from J, with 15 bases between. In DNA form, the CDR3 reads TGTGCCACCAGCAAAGCAACAGGGTTCGCCTACGAGCAGTACTTC. The encoded protein is CATSKATGFAYEQYF.

The chain links TRBV25-1 to TRBJ2-7, with a weak D call TRBD1 (6 bases). CDR3 length equals 16 residues. The germline CDR1 and CDR2 sequences are MGHDK and SYGVNS. V lost 4 bases, J lost 0 bases, and 16 bases lay in between. CDR3 nucleotides: TGTGCCAGCAGTGCCCATTTAGGGGGTAGCTCCTACGAGCAGTACTTC. Translating it yields CASSAHLGGSSYEQYF.

This clone has more than one count but fewer than ten. V is TRBV13 and J is TRBJ1-1; D unclear. The germline V gene encodes CDR1 PRHDT and CDR2 FYEKMQ (reference sequence). Trimming shortened V by 5 bases and J by 1 base, and 26 bases separated the two germline ends. The CDR3 covers 19 residues. Written as DNA, the CDR3 is TGTGCCAGCAGCCTCATACAACTCACTAGGCCTCGGAGGAACACTGAAGCTTTCTTT. Its protein is CASSLIQLTRPRRNTEAFF.

The V and J genes are TRBV5-4 and TRBJ2-5, with 10 bases identical to TRBD2. The junction had 9 bases not matched to a gene; V was cut back by 3 bases and J by 4 bases. Germline loops: CDR1 SGHNT, CDR2 YYREEE (reference sequence). The CDR3 is 16 residues long. The CDR3 DNA follows: TGTGCCAGCAGCTGGAGGGAGCGGGAGGGCGGAGAGACCCAGTACTTC. It specifies CASSWREREGGETQYF.

The rearrangement links TRBV28 to TRBJ2-1; 8 bases map to TRBD1. Germline V gene data show CDR1 as MDHEN and CDR2 as SYDVKM. After removal of 0 bases from V and 8 bases from J, the junction contained 9 bases not matched to a gene. This CDR3 has 16 amino acids. The CDR3 here is CASSLWGRTGSDEQFF. In nucleotides, the CDR3 is TGTGCCAGCAGTTTATGGGGAAGGACAGGGTCTGATGAGCAGTTCTTC.

This chain links TRBV3-1 (or the pseudogene TRBV3-2) with TRBJ2-7; 7 bases agree with TRBD2. The V and J ends lost 1 base and 6 bases, in that order; junction bases with no gene match: 6. In germline, CDR1 is LGHDT, CDR2 YNNKEL (reference sequence). This CDR3 comprises 14 residues. The CDR3 sequence: CASSQARREGEQYF. The CDR3 DNA sequence: TGTGCCAGCAGCCAAGCCCGCAGGGAGGGCGAGCAGTACTTC.

The chain carries TRBV11-2 and TRBJ2-5; 7 bases map to TRBD1. With 5 bases clipped from V and 1 base from J, the junction kept 4 bases outside the gene matches. Germline V gene data show CDR1 as SGHAT and CDR2 as FQNNGV. The CDR3 runs 14 residues. CDR3 region: CASSVDRAQETQYF. CDR3 coding DNA: TGTGCCAGCAGCGTCGACAGGGCCCAAGAGACCCAGTACTTC. The full variable domain, completed using reference TRBV11-2 and TRBJ2-5, is EAGVAQSPRYKIIEKRQSVAFWCNPISGHATLYWYQQILGQGPKLLIQFQNNGVVDDSQLPKDRFSAERLKGVDSTLKIQPAKLEDSAVYLCASSVDRAQETQYFGPGTRLLVL.

The chain links TRBV9 to TRBJ2-1; 8 positions agree with TRBD2. The J segment lost 7 bases and the V segment lost 0 bases, leaving 9 bases of the junction unmatched. Germline V gene lookup returns CDR1 SGDLS and CDR2 YYNGEE. The CDR3 is 16 residues long. CDR3 region: CASSVGPTGLANEQFF. The CDR3 nucleotides are TGTGCCAGCAGCGTAGGCCCCACCGGACTAGCTAATGAGCAGTTCTTC.